This T cell receptor (beta chain) was retrieved from a study of PD-1 blockade in mismatch repair-deficient tumors. Described time point: roughly 10-day in vitro stimulation with candidate neoantigen peptide 5. Every patient had mismatch repair deficiency by PCR or immunohistochemistry. TCRs were sequenced from a few patients responding to pembrolizumab. This clone has a single count. Its antigen is as yet unknown. The method was immunoSEQ multiplex PCR; TCRdb's version includes in-frame clones alone and lacks a portion of them. The data hold about 15,000 clones, with approximately 84% observed a single time. The V and J ends lost 4 bases and 2 bases, in that order; junction bases with no gene match: 8. The CDR3 is 16 residues long. Germline V gene sequence: CDR1 ENHRY, CDR2 SYGVKD.

The clonotype was recovered from an adult with mismatch repair-deficient cancer. The sequencing used cells cultured in vitro, collected from a patient treated with pembrolizumab. This chain connects TRBV10-3 to TRBJ1-5; TRBD1 agrees at 7 bases. The CDR3 protein is CAISGPKTGGNQPQHF. CDR3 sequence (DNA): TGTGCCATCAGTGGACCGAAAACAGGGGGCAATCAGCCCCAGCATTTT.